This T cell receptor (beta chain) was documented in a study of cytomegalovirus exposure and HLA in healthy donors listed by TCRdb under 2017. Broadly, across the study: An earlier analysis of 587 of the donors reported around 280 Gb of sequence data and 95 million to 140 million unique TCR beta sequences obtained from approximately 180 million T cells. To predict cytomegalovirus infection status, the study brought together high-throughput TCR immunosequencing, statistical association of individual TCRs with disease status, and machine learning. About five DR-DQ haplotypes were treated as single units for association and clustering because of strong linkage in the cohort. The study profiled the T cell repertoires of around 700 subjects by immunosequencing and related them to cytomegalovirus serostatus. Alongside the repertoire data, information on donor age, sex, ethnicity and CMV serostatus was compiled. An early release covering about 600 HLA-typed donors comprised 300 to 350 gigabases of sequencing data and around 85 million unique TCR sequences. Genome-wide SNP genotypes for about three fifths of the roughly 670 donors were used in a later genetic analysis, which treated that subset as a discovery cohort. The number of typed donors differed by locus: roughly 620-630 for A, B, C, DRB1 and DQB1; some 500 for DQA1; fewer than 610 for DPA1; and approximately 450 for DPB1. Both class I and class II loci were covered by HLA typing, at four-digit resolution. All discovery cohort repertoires had been generated on a single sequencing platform. A later analysis re-analyzed previously published TCR beta repertoires from 650 to 800 donors and added high-resolution HLA genotyping to study TCR occurrence patterns. Of the 300 to 450 genotyped donors, roughly 76% were placed in the genetic ancestry cluster associated with self-reported Caucasian donors. On average, roughly 250,000 unique TCR beta nucleotide sequences were sequenced per donor among a few hundred genotyped donors of the cohort, with roughly a sixth of those sequences being non-productive. In addition to the first cohort of 666 subjects, a separate validation cohort of 120 different subjects was used. To decide whether each TCR beta V gene segment behaved as functional or pseudogenic, an earlier analysis of fewer than 750 of the donors relied on high-throughput TCR beta sequencing. The later analysis used no new phenotypic data to find candidate immune exposures, relying instead on TCR beta sequences and their occurrence across donors. The study aimed to test whether signatures of past pathogen exposure could be identified by cataloging public T cell receptors. Findings and caveats that apply to the study as a whole: A later analysis found that TCR association rates varied across HLA loci, with DRB1 alleles showing the most associated TCRs and HLA-C alleles the fewest. According to a later genetic analysis, donors in an Asian-associated ancestry cluster had fewer N-insertions in productive TCRs than the roughly 700-donor mean. A later analysis associated 15,000 or so TCR beta sequences with specific HLA alleles at a false discovery rate of 0.05. Some IMGT-functional V segments, including TRBV6-2 and TRBV6-3, could not be distinguished by the 87-base-pair reads and were therefore excluded. Most CMV-associated TCR beta chains appeared to be HLA-restricted in a later analysis, and the HLA associations seemed to be driven largely by CMV exposure. For the cohort, immune exposure information was limited to CMV serostatus. In the study, 164 TCR beta chains were listed as associated with cytomegalovirus. Correlated functional status among segregating V segments might be attributable to linkage disequilibrium, but an unknown experimental factor could not be ruled out. In a later genetic analysis, a missense DCLRE1C variant was associated with V-gene and J-gene trimming of TCR beta chains, and the association was replicated in an independent cohort. The authors suggested that the approach could potentially be extended to other disease states and immunological phenotypes. Most TCR sequences were seen in very few donors, while some public TCRs were found in many individuals. This cohort had only TCR beta chains sequenced, and the lack of alpha or paired-chain data limited which features could be detected. Because counts were too low, around 18 rarely observed V segments, including chromosome 9 orphons, were left out of the earlier analysis of 587 of the donors. Assigning TCR associations to individual alleles was difficult when HLA alleles, especially DR and DQ, strongly co-occurred. In a later analysis, HLA-associated TCR beta chains showed more clonal expansion and lower generation probabilities than non-associated chains that were equally common. Several of the top co-occurrence clusters appeared to be linked to parvovirus B19, influenza, CMV and Epstein-Barr virus, according to a later analysis. An earlier analysis of roughly 570 of the donors showed that most TCR beta V segments appeared in productive rearrangements either about 87% or about 30% of the time, which broadly matched IMGT annotations. A further reported finding was that TCR beta sequences accurately predicted the HLA-A and HLA-B alleles for most subjects in the first cohort. A cluster of highly shared sequence variants was judged likely to be a technical artifact of the sequencing pipeline. Because HLA typing was missing for some donors at each locus, association tests included only the typed subset. In vitro tests confirmed that three of the cytomegalovirus-associated TCR beta chains recognize cytomegalovirus antigens. The classifier was reported to diagnose cytomegalovirus status with high specificity and sensitivity in both the original cohort and the validation cohort. Presence/absence analyses assumed roughly uniform sequencing depth across donors, an assumption that may not hold.

The library relied on the immunoSEQ multiplex PCR assay. The multiplex PCR relied on a mix of 60 forward primers for TCR Vbeta segments and 13 reverse primers for TCR Jbeta segments. The CDR3 region of rearranged TCR beta genes was amplified from genomic DNA with a multiplex PCR assay. The Illumina HiSeq System was used to sequence the amplified TCR beta libraries as 87-base-pair reads. From the authors' description of their analysis: Across the roughly 640 repertoires, a later analysis counted 80 million or so unique TCR beta chains, some 11 million of which were shared by at least two donors. To remove PCR and sequencing errors, raw reads were error-corrected and collapsed into unique sequences using a nearest-neighbor algorithm that merged closely related sequences. Alignment of CDR3 sequences to IMGT reference sequences was used to assign V, D and J gene segments. For a sequence to be retained, at least a six-nucleotide match to both a V gene segment and a J gene segment was required. Rearrangements were classified as productive when the CDR3 lacked stop codons and remained in frame with V and J, and all other rearrangements were classified as non-productive. Following IMGT convention, CDR3 was defined as the stretch from the second conserved V-encoded cysteine up to the conserved J-encoded phenylalanine. In an earlier analysis of roughly 610 of the donors, sequences lacking an unambiguous match to a single V gene segment were excluded. An earlier analysis of about 600 of the donors called V segments functional above 56.7% productive rearrangements and segregating when the between-donor standard deviation exceeded 5%. A statistical classification framework was developed to diagnose cytomegalovirus status using the catalog of TCR beta chain sequences. A later analysis assigned V and J genes by comparing TCR nucleotide sequences with IMGT/GENE-DB human TR gene sequences. Using the TCRdist pipeline, a later analysis assigned CDR3 sequences along with most-parsimonious VDJ recombination scenarios. In a later analysis, every TCR beta chain was defined by the combination of its CDR3 amino acid sequence and its V-gene family, and reads without a unique V-gene family were dropped. A later analysis removed 500 to 650 highly shared, low-generation-probability nucleotide sequences to deal with suspected cross-contamination and a sequencing artifact. For each public chain, a later analysis derived a clonal expansion index from normalized ranks of inferred template counts within each repertoire. In a later analysis, generation probabilities were computed with a VDJ recombination model fitted to out-of-frame rearrangements, and the resulting probabilities were checked against IGoR. A later analysis scored TCR-TCR, TCR-HLA and TCR-CMV co-occurrence with hypergeometric tests, applying a repertoire-size bias correction to TCR pairs. False discovery rates were estimated in a later analysis by permuting HLA or CMV assignments 20 times. In a later analysis, co-occurring TCRs were grouped with DBSCAN, and TCRdist sequence similarity was added when clustering was performed within HLA-allele-positive subsets. For co-occurrence clustering, repertoires with fewer than 30,000 or more than 120,000 public chains were excluded, along with several repertoires with anomalous nucleotide sharing. Here the immuneACCESS table is served through TCRdb, limited to in-frame sequences with V and J called. Missing clones are a known gap in these copies; in checked studies unresolved V genes cover under half, and the rest lacks a known reason. V and J calls and clone size follow that table, whereas D and trimming were derived from the DNA. Counted in this sample were under 150,000 clones; around 72% of them appeared once. The top ten constitute around 1.9% of the sample.

The CDR3 contains 18 residues, cysteine and phenylalanine counted. Only the CDR3 portion is preserved as DNA: 54 bases, with reading frame beginning at the first base. V has 5 bases trimmed and J has 1 base trimmed; junction bases matching no gene number 15. CDR1 SEHNR and CDR2 FQNEAQ were looked up in the germline V gene (reference sequence). A word on this clone: Its antigen has not been determined. There are no base qualities to consult, and no much larger clone falls within one base.

The cohort consisted of some 730 healthy bone marrow donors. At the time of sampling, every cohort member was nominally healthy, though immune exposures that went unrecorded were likely present. The donor was CMV seronegative and belonged to the group of 352 seronegative cohort members. A peripheral blood sample was provided by each donor, and peripheral blood mononuclear cells were used for TCR beta sequencing. Genomic DNA was extracted from the blood cell samples with the Qiagen DNeasy Blood Extraction Kit. This sequence originates from a woman in her thirties or forties in good health and CMV-seronegative. The sequenced material came from PBMCs. The chain employs TRBV7-9 and TRBJ1-1; 8 bases in between match TRBD1. Here the CDR3 is given as CASSKKLRDRLGNTEAFF. The DNA sequence is given as TGTGCCAGCAGCAAAAAGCTCCGGGACAGGCTGGGGAACACTGAAGCTTTCTTT.